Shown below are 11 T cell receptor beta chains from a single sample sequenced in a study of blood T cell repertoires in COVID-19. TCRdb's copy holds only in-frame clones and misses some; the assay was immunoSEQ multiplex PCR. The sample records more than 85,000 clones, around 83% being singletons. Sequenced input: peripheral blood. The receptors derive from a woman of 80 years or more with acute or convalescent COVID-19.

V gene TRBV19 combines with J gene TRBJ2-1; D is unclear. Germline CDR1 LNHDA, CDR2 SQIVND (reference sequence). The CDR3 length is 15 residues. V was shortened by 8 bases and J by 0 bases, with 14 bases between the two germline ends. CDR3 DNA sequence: TGTGCCAGTCTACCTAACAGACGCTCCTACAATGAGCAGTTCTTC. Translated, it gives CASLPNRRSYNEQFF. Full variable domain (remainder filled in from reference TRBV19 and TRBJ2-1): DGGITQSPKYLFRKEGQNVTLSCEQNLNHDAMYWYRQDPGQGLRLIYYSQIVNDFQKGDIAEGYSVSREKKESFPLTVTSAQKNPTAFYLCASLPNRRSYNEQFFGPGTRLTVL.

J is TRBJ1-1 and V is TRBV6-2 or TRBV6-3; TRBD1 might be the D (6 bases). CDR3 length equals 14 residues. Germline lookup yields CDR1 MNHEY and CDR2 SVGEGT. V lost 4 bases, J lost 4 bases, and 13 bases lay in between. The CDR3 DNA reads TGTGCCAGCAGTTCAGGGGAAGTGGGCACTGAAGCTTTCTTT. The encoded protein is CASSSGEVGTEAFF.

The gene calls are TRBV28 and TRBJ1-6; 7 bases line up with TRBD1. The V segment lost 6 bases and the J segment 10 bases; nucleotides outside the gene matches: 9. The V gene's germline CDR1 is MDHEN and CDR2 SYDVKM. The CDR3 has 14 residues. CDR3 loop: CASSQTGSGSPLHF. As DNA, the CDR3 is TGTGCCAGCAGCCAGACAGGGAGCGGGTCACCCCTCCACTTT.

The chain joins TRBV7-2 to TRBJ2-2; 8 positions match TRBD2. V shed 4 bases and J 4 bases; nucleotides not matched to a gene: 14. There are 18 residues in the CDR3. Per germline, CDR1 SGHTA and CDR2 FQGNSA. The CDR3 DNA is TGTGCCAGCAGCTCCCCGCCGGGAGGGTCAGGTTTCACCGGGGAGCTGTTTTTT. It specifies CASSSPPGGSGFTGELFF.

CDR3 DNA: TGTGCTAGTGGTTTGTTACAGGGGGACACTGAAGCTTTCTTT. Its translation: CASGLLQGDTEAFF. V usage is TRBV12-5 and J usage is TRBJ1-1; 8 bases align to TRBD1. V dropped 2 bases and J dropped 3; count of bases not matched to a gene: 2. Germline loops: CDR1 LGHNT, CDR2 FRNRAP. The CDR3 extends over 14 amino acids.

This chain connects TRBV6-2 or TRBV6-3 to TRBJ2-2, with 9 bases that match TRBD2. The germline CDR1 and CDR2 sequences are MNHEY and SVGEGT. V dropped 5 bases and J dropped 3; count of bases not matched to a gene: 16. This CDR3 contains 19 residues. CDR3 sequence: CASSQRRGSGSYDTGELFF. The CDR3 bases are TGTGCCAGCAGTCAGAGGAGGGGTAGCGGGAGCTACGACACCGGGGAGCTGTTTTTT.

The CDR3 here is CASAKEGKDYGYTF. In DNA form, the CDR3 reads TGTGCCAGCGCGAAGGAGGGGAAGGACTATGGCTACACCTTC. This chain joins TRBV6-5 and TRBJ1-2, with D tentatively TRBD1 (5 bases). This CDR3 contains 14 residues. Germline values: CDR1 MNHEY, CDR2 SVGAGI. Trimming removed 8 bases at V and 3 bases at J, with 16 bases between.

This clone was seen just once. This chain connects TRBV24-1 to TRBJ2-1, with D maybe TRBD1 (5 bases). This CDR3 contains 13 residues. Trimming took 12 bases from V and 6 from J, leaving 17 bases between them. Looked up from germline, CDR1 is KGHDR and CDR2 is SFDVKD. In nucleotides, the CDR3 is TGTGCCGGGGCTAGAGACAGCATCAATGAGCAGTTCTTC. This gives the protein CAGARDSINEQFF.

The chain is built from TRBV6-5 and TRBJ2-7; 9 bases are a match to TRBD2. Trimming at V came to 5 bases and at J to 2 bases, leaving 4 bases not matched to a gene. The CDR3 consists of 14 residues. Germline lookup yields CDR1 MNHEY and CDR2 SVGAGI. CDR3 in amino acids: CASSKTSGTYEQYF. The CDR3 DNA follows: TGTGCCAGCAGTAAGACTAGCGGCACCTACGAGCAGTACTTC.

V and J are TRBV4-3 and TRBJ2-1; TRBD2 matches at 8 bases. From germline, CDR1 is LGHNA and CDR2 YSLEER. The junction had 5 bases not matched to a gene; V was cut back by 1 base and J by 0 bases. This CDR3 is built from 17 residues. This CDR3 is CASSQAIAGSSYNEQFF. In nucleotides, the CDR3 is TGCGCCAGCAGCCAAGCGATAGCGGGAAGCTCCTACAATGAGCAGTTCTTC.

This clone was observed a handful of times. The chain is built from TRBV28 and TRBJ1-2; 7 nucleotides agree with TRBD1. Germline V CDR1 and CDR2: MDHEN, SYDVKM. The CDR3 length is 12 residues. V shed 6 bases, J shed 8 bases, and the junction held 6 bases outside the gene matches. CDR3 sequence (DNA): TGTGCCAGCAGCAGACAGGGTGAGGGCTACACCTTC. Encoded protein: CASSRQGEGYTF.